This T cell receptor (beta chain) emerged from a study of CD8+ T cells in alopecia areata. General observations from the study: The study found higher clonality in lesional than normal scalp, especially in alopecia totalis/universalis.

A FACSAria was used to sort CD4+ and CD8+ T cells. These cells came from PBMCs. Reverse transcription of extracted RNA yielded cDNA, which provided the sequencing template. TCRdb's copy holds only in-frame clones and misses some; the assay was immunoSEQ multiplex PCR. The sample includes about 110,000 clones, 50% to 60% of them seen just once. This clone has just a few counts. The antigen remains unidentified. This CDR3 spans 17 amino acids. V lost 5 bases to trimming and J lost 3 bases; unmatched junction nucleotides: 8. Germline V gene sequence: CDR1 PRHDT, CDR2 FYEKMQ (reference sequence). This rearrangement joins TRBV13 to TRBJ2-1; 12 nucleotides match TRBD2. The TCR originated in a human donor with alopecia areata. The specimen sequenced was NKG2D-low CD8+ T cells sorted from blood. CDR3 bases: TGTGCCAGCAGCCCTCTCTCTAGCGGGAGGGTCTACAATGAGCAGTTCTTC. This translates into CASSPLSSGRVYNEQFF.